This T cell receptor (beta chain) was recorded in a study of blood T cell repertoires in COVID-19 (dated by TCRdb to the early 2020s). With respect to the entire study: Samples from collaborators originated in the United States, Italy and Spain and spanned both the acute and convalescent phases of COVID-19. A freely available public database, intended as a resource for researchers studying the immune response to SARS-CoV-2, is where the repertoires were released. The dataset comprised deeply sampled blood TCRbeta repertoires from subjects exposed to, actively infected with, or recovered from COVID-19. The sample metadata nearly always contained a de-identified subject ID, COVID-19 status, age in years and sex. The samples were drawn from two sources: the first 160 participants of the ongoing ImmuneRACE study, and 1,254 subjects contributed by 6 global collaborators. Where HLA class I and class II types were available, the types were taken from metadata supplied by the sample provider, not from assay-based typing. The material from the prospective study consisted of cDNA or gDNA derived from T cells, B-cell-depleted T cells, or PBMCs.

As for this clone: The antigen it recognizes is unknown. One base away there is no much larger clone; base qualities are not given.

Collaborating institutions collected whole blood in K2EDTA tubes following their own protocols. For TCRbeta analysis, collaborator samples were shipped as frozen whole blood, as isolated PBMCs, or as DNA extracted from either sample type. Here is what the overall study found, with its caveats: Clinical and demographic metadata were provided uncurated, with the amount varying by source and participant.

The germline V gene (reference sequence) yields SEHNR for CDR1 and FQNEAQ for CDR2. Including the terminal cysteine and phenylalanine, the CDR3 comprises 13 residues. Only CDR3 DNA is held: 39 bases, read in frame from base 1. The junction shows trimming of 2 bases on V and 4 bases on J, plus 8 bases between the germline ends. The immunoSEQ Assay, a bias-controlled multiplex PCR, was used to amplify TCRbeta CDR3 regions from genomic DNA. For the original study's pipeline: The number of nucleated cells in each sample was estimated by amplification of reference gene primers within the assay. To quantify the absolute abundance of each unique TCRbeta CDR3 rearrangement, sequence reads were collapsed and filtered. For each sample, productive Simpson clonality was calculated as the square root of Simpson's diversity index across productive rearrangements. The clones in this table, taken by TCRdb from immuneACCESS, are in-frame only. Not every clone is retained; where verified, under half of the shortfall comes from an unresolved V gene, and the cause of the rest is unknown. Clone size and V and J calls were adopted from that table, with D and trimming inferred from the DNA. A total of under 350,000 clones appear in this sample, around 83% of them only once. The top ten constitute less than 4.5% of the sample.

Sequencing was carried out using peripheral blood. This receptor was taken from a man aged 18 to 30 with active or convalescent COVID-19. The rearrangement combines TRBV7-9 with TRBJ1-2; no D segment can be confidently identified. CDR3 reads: CASSLWAAYGYTF. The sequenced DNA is TGTGCCAGCAGCTTATGGGCAGCCTATGGCTACACCTTC.